The rows below give T cell receptor beta chains drawn from one sample of a study of T cell responses to AZD1222 COVID-19 vaccine. Sequencing used immunoSEQ multiplex PCR; TCRdb keeps in-frame clones, though not all of them. The sample includes some 150,000 clones, roughly 80% of them seen just once. The sequencing used peripheral blood, collected on day 0 of MenACWY control vaccination. The receptors were sampled from an adult in good health. CDR3s include the opening cysteine and the closing phenylalanine or tryptophan. A D gene is named only where the DNA matches it firmly. Only part of the rows carry a size: once, few, many, or a class if the clone is expanded.

V: TRBV19; size: .; J: TRBJ1-5; D: TRBD1; CDR3: CASSLGQDNQPQHF; DNA: TGTGCCAGTAGTTTGGGACAGGATAATCAGCCCCAGCATTTT
V: TRBV7-9; size: .; J: TRBJ2-5; D: .; CDR3: CASSLAGMETQYF; DNA: TGTGCCAGCAGCTTAGCTGGGATGGAGACCCAGTACTTC
V: TRBV13; size: .; J: TRBJ1-2; D: .; CDR3: CASSLRPAYGYTF; DNA: TGTGCCAGCAGCTTAAGGCCAGCCTATGGCTACACCTTC
V: TRBV7-9; size: .; J: TRBJ2-5; D: TRBD1; CDR3: CASSFLGQGAWETQYF; DNA: TGTGCCAGCAGCTTCCTGGGGCAGGGGGCGTGGGAGACCCAGTACTTC
V: TRBV19; size: few; J: TRBJ1-1; D: TRBD1; CDR3: CASIGDRGNTEAFF; DNA: TGTGCCAGTATAGGGGACAGGGGGAACACTGAAGCTTTCTTT
V: TRBV12-3/TRBV12-4; size: .; J: TRBJ1-5; D: .; CDR3: CASSDYSNQPQHF; DNA: TGTGCCAGCAGTGACTATAGCAATCAGCCCCAGCATTTT
V: TRBV19; size: .; J: TRBJ1-6; D: .; CDR3: CASSVRGNSPLHF; DNA: TGTGCCAGTAGTGTCAGAGGTAATTCACCCCTCCACTTT
V: TRBV27; size: .; J: TRBJ1-4; D: TRBD1; CDR3: CASSSLNRGRTSTNEKLFF; DNA: TGTGCCAGCAGTTCTTTGAACAGGGGGCGAACTTCAACTAATGAAAAACTGTTTTTT
V: TRBV7-2; size: .; J: TRBJ1-5; D: .; CDR3: CASSLGATGNQPQHF; DNA: TGTGCCAGCAGCTTAGGGGCAACAGGGAATCAGCCCCAGCATTTT
V: TRBV28; size: .; J: TRBJ1-2; D: .; CDR3: CASSLPNRAHGSGYTF; DNA: TGTGCCAGCAGTTTGCCGAACAGGGCCCACGGTAGTGGCTACACCTTC
V: TRBV18; size: .; J: TRBJ1-1; D: .; CDR3: CASSPKKWGTEAFF; DNA: TGTGCCAGCTCACCAAAAAAGTGGGGCACTGAAGCTTTCTTT
V: TRBV6-5; size: few; J: TRBJ1-6; D: .; CDR3: CASIELINSPLHF; DNA: TGTGCCAGCATAGAGTTGATTAATTCACCCCTCCACTTT
V: TRBV5-1; size: .; J: TRBJ2-5; D: .; CDR3: CASSFKETQYF; DNA: TGCGCCAGCAGCTTTAAAGAGACCCAGTACTTC
V: TRBV7-8; size: few; J: TRBJ2-1; D: .; CDR3: CASSLIRSYNEQFF; DNA: TGTGCCAGCAGCTTGATCCGCTCCTACAATGAGCAGTTCTTC
V: TRBV5-4; size: .; J: TRBJ2-1; D: .; CDR3: CASSLDGPYNEQFF; DNA: TGTGCCAGCAGCTTAGATGGGCCCTACAATGAGCAGTTCTTC
V: TRBV11-2; size: .; J: TRBJ1-2; D: .; CDR3: CASSVTDVGGYTF; DNA: TGTGCCAGCAGCGTGACCGATGTGGGAGGCTACACCTTC
V: TRBV5-4; size: .; J: TRBJ2-3; D: .; CDR3: CASSSPGPRAQYF; DNA: TGTGCCAGCAGCTCGCCGGGGCCTAGGGCGCAGTATTTT
V: TRBV3-1/TRBV3-2; size: .; J: TRBJ1-3; D: .; CDR3: CASSQPVLSGNTIYF; DNA: TGTGCCAGCAGCCAACCCGTCCTTTCTGGAAACACCATATATTTT
V: TRBV28; size: .; J: TRBJ1-4; D: .; CDR3: CASNVQGPNEKLFF; DNA: TGTGCCAGCAACGTTCAGGGGCCTAATGAAAAACTGTTTTTT
V: TRBV29-1; size: .; J: TRBJ1-3; D: .; CDR3: CSVSDGGNGNTIYF; DNA: TGCAGCGTAAGCGATGGGGGAAACGGAAACACCATATATTTT
V: TRBV10-3; size: .; J: TRBJ2-5; D: .; CDR3: CAISERETQYF; DNA: TGTGCCATCAGTGAGAGAGAGACCCAGTACTTC
V: TRBV10-2; size: .; J: TRBJ2-5; D: .; CDR3: CASSDNQETQYF; DNA: TGCGCCAGCAGTGACAACCAAGAGACCCAGTACTTC
V: TRBV3-1/TRBV3-2; size: .; J: TRBJ1-6; D: .; CDR3: CASSQEPGQPNSPLHF; DNA: TGTGCCAGCAGCCAAGAACCGGGCCAGCCTAATTCACCCCTCCACTTT
V: TRBV4-1; size: few; J: TRBJ1-2; D: .; CDR3: CASSPGAYGYTF; DNA: TGCGCCAGCAGCCCTGGAGCCTATGGCTACACCTTC
V: TRBV5-4; size: .; J: TRBJ2-5; D: .; CDR3: CASSLKGETQYF; DNA: TGTGCCAGCAGCCTCAAGGGAGAGACCCAGTACTTC
V: TRBV7-3; size: .; J: TRBJ1-2; D: TRBD1; CDR3: CASRFRPSGGDRTKRVYGYTF; DNA: TGTGCCAGCAGGTTCCGACCCAGTGGGGGGGACAGGACGAAGCGGGTCTATGGCTACACCTTC
V: TRBV7-6; size: .; J: TRBJ1-6; D: TRBD1; CDR3: CASSLTGQGAGNSPLHF; DNA: TGTGCCAGCAGCTTGACCGGACAGGGGGCTGGTAATTCACCCCTCCACTTT
V: TRBV2; size: .; J: TRBJ1-4; D: .; CDR3: CASSVMGTNEKLFF; DNA: TGTGCCAGCAGTGTTATGGGGACTAATGAAAAACTGTTTTTT